This TCR beta chain originates from a study of response to subunit inactivated influenza vaccine. Whole-study findings and limits: Each seasonal flu vaccination may recruit only limited new T cells, authors suggested.

CDR3 length equals 14 residues. The germline V gene encodes CDR1 SQVTM and CDR2 ANQGSEA. V lost 5 bases to trimming and J lost 1 base, with 12 bases between them. TCRdb recomputed calls from the RT-PCR reads with MiXCR, one row per CDR3 protein. The data show around 480,000 distinct CDR3 sequences, 15% to 20% seen once. This clonotype has only a few counts. The antigen is unknown. The sequence derives from a man between 45 and 75 years old who received an inactivated influenza vaccine. Here the sequenced sample was CD4+ T cells sorted from PBMCs, taken about 23 months after vaccination. The chain combines TRBV29-1 with TRBJ2-1; maybe TRBD1 (5 bases). The CDR3: CSVYGAVSYNEQFF. For the CDR3, the DNA is TGCAGCGTTTATGGGGCAGTTTCCTACAATGAGCAGTTCTTC.